A selection of T cell receptor beta chains follows, all from one sample in a study of T cell responses to AZD1222 COVID-19 vaccine. TCRdb's table, derived via immunoSEQ multiplex PCR, lists solely in-frame clones and lacks some. The repertoire holds about 180,000 clones, roughly 93% seen once, with about 1% in the top ten. The material was peripheral blood, obtained 28 days after the second dose of the MenACWY control vaccine. These receptors were collected from an adult who received the MenACWY meningococcal vaccine as a control. Both conserved end residues are part of each CDR3. A D gene is named only where the DNA matches it firmly.

- TRBJ1-2 TRBV3-1/TRBV3-2 14 CASSLKPANYGYTF
- TRBJ1-6 TRBV13 14 CASSLTGNNSPLHF
- TRBJ1-2 TRBV28 14 CASSPALGLYGYTF
- TRBJ1-2 TRBV5-5 16 CASTLNAGTPRYGYTF
- TRBJ2-5 TRBV6-5 14 CASSRGTSQETQYF
- TRBJ1-1 TRBV2 10 CASGPTRAFF
- TRBJ1-3 TRBV3-1/TRBV3-2 15 CASSQQGLAGNTIYF
TRBD1 TRBJ1-4 TRBV19 15 CASSTGQGSHEKLFF
- TRBJ1-2 TRBV19 15 CASSPDNSRRYGYTF
- TRBJ1-2 TRBV29-1 12 CSVGEGNYGYTF
- TRBJ1-1 TRBV12-3/TRBV12-4 11 CASSKTAEAFF
- TRBJ1-4 TRBV5-1 13 CASSSEPPEKLFF
TRBD1 TRBJ2-5 TRBV18 16 CASSLSAGTVQETQYF
- TRBJ1-2 TRBV4-2 15 CASSQEQGPLYGYTF
TRBD1 TRBJ2-1 TRBV6-5 13 CASRQGAYNEQFF
TRBD2 TRBJ2-3 TRBV5-1 20 CASSLVPRGVFEASTDTQYF
- TRBJ2-4 TRBV6-5 16 CASSSPAGHWGNIQYF
- TRBJ2-2 TRBV11-1 12 CASSRDTGELFF
TRBD1 TRBJ1-6 TRBV15 18 CATSRDKQGISYNSPLHF
TRBD1 TRBJ1-3 TRBV27 18 CASSRRTPGQGYGNTIYF
- TRBJ1-2 TRBV6-4 14 CASSEGYLNYGYTF
TRBD1 TRBJ1-1 TRBV28 15 CASSGLDRAGTEAFF
- TRBJ1-2 TRBV18 14 CASSRDRSWYGYTF
- TRBJ1-5 TRBV12-3/TRBV12-4 12 CASTFPNQPQHF
- TRBJ1-1 TRBV7-6 15 CASSLVRGGNTEAFF
- TRBJ1-3 TRBV5-1 16 CASSFDRSGSGNTIYF
TRBD2 TRBJ2-5 TRBV5-6 13 CATERGGEETQYF
- TRBJ1-4 TRBV5-1 14 CASSLSATNEKLFF
TRBD2 TRBJ2-2 TRBV11-1 16 CASSLQRGGRTGELFF
- TRBJ2-6 TRBV4-1 16 CASSIWGEPGANVLTF
TRBD1 TRBJ1-5 TRBV3-1/TRBV3-2 14 CASSHRQGDQPQHF
TRBD1 TRBJ1-1 TRBV4-3 15 CASSPGQSLNTEAFF
TRBD1 TRBJ1-1 TRBV12-3/TRBV12-4 13 CASTRDSFTEAFF
- TRBJ2-5 TRBV5-6 15 CASSLRRGSWETQYF
- TRBJ1-2 TRBV5-4 12 CASLAADKGYTF
- TRBJ1-1 TRBV28 14 CASSWGGSGTEAFF
- TRBJ1-1 TRBV7-9 13 CASSPEMNTEAFF
TRBD1 TRBJ2-3 TRBV5-4 16 CASSENPGQGGDTQYF
- TRBJ2-7 TRBV27 16 CASSSMVSGVNYEQYF
TRBD1 TRBJ1-1 TRBV5-1 15 CASSLGWTGNTEAFF
- TRBJ1-5 TRBV15 15 CATSRDGYGNQPQHF
- TRBJ2-1 TRBV5-4 15 CASSLEGGSYNEQFF
TRBD2 TRBJ2-1 TRBV5-1 16 CASSLAVVAGPNEQFF
- TRBJ1-5 TRBV7-9 16 CASSRGVSDSNQPQHF
TRBD1 TRBJ1-1 TRBV7-2 14 CASSTRRQGTKAFF
TRBD1 TRBJ1-2 TRBV5-6 14 CASSLRTGNYGYTF
- TRBJ2-3 TRBV5-1 15 CASSLRGTSTDTQYF
TRBD1 TRBJ1-4 TRBV7-6 15 CASSLATTGNEKLFF
TRBD1 TRBJ1-2 TRBV19 17 CASGSGQGGSWDYGYTF
TRBD1 TRBJ2-7 TRBV5-4 15 CASSPNRDRLDEQYF
TRBD1 TRBJ2-5 TRBV7-2 15 CASSLAGTAKETQYF
- TRBJ2-7 TRBV5-6 14 CASSLGQGAYEQYF
TRBD2 TRBJ2-7 TRBV7-2 15 CASSLLSGKVYEQYF
- TRBJ2-7 TRBV5-8 14 CASSLRGQWGEQYF